Listed here are 24 T cell receptor beta chains from one sample, sequenced in a study of T-cell reconstitution after alpha-beta-depleted transplantation in children. Using unique molecular identifiers, the investigators prepared the TCRbeta library. TCRdb re-derived calls from the PCR reads in MiXCR, one entry per CDR3 protein. The sample holds 400,000 to 550,000 distinct CDR3 sequences, under 12% seen once. The input for sequencing was PBMCs, taken before TCRalphabeta/CD19-depleted stem cell transplant. The receptors derive from a child aged 2-15 years with inherited bone marrow failure, due to receive a stem cell transplant.

In its sample, this clonotype was seen many times. One end of the junction is discordant with germline, which a read error may explain. V and J are TRBV6-5 and TRBJ2-5; 11 bases match TRBD2. The CDR3 totals 14 residues. Germline-derived CDR1 and CDR2 are MNHEY and SVGAGI. Here the CDR3 DNA reads TGTGCCAGCAGTTGGCTAGCGGGAGGATGGCACGGGGACTTC. Translation: CASSWLAGGWHGDF.

The sample holds many counts of this clonotype. The chain combines TRBV9 with TRBJ2-1; a weak D match, TRBD2 (6 bases). The CDR3 length is 15 residues. Germline-derived CDR1 and CDR2 are SGDLS and YYNGEE. V was trimmed by 0 bases and J by 2 bases, leaving 9 bases between them. The CDR3 DNA sequence: TGTGCCAGCAGCGTAGTGGGGGAGGCCTACAATGAGCAGTTCTTC. Its translation is CASSVVGEAYNEQFF.

This clonotype was observed many times. The rearrangement links TRBV6-1 to TRBJ1-1; 7 nucleotides agree with TRBD1. The CDR3 is made up of 15 amino acids. CDR1 is MNHNS, CDR2 SASEGT, per germline. Losses at the gene ends were 5 bases for V and 0 bases for J; bases not matched to a gene: 6. The CDR3 bases are TGTGCCAGCAGTCCAGGGACAGTGATGAACACTGAAGCTTTCTTT. Translation gives CASSPGTVMNTEAFF.

This clonotype has a count of ten or more. CDR3 in amino acids: CASSSGVPTEAFF. Here the CDR3 DNA reads TGTGCCAGCAGTTCAGGGGTCCCCACTGAAGCTTTCTTT. The J gene is TRBJ1-1, the V gene TRBV12-3 or TRBV12-4; perhaps TRBD1 as D (6 bases). Trimming removed 4 bases from V and 4 bases from J, with 10 bases in between. There are 13 residues in the CDR3.

There are many counts of this clonotype. J is TRBJ2-3 and V is TRBV5-4; D gene ambiguous. There are 15 residues in the CDR3. Germline CDR1 SGHNT, CDR2 YYREEE (reference sequence). Deletions cut 4 bases from V and 3 bases from J, with 15 bases between. The CDR3, as DNA: TGTGCCAGCAGCCCTCAATCCGCCTGGACAGATACGCAGTATTTT. Translating gives CASSPQSAWTDTQYF.

At least ten counts were recorded for this clonotype. V and J are TRBV12-3 or TRBV12-4 and TRBJ2-1; no definite D call. V was clipped by 3 bases and J by 11 bases, with 8 bases between them. The CDR3 spans 11 residues. The CDR3 DNA reads TGTGCCAGCAGTTTGGAGACCAAGCAGTTCTTC. Encoded protein: CASSLETKQFF.

This clonotype was detected ten times or more. This chain connects TRBV27 to TRBJ2-1; no clear D gene. The germline gives CDR1 MNHEY, CDR2 SMNVEV (reference sequence). The V end lost 4 bases, the J end lost 8 bases, and 9 bases lay between the germline ends. CDR3 length equals 12 residues. CDR3 in amino acids: CASSSTMYEQFF. In DNA, the CDR3 is TGTGCCAGCAGTTCAACTATGTATGAGCAGTTCTTC.

At least ten counts were recorded for this clonotype. The rearrangement uses TRBV11-2 and TRBJ2-3, with 11 bases lining up with TRBD2. J gave up 0 bases and V 5 bases, and 4 bases lay outside the gene matches. Germline loops: CDR1 SGHAT, CDR2 FQNNGV. The CDR3 is 16 residues long. The CDR3 loop is CASSPRLAGSTDTQYF. In DNA form, the CDR3 reads TGTGCCAGCAGCCCTAGACTAGCGGGAAGCACAGATACGCAGTATTTT.

This clonotype was detected many times. The chain is built from TRBV21-1 and TRBJ2-7; the table names TRBD2, a call not compared with the DNA. TRBV21-1 is deemed a pseudogene. The CDR3 covers 14 residues. As DNA, the CDR3 is TGTGCCAGCAGCAGGGCGGGAGGGTTGAACGAGCAGTACTTC. It encodes CASSRAGGLNEQYF.

This clonotype showed up many times. V usage is TRBV28 and J usage is TRBJ2-3; 13 bases are shared with TRBD2. The CDR3 is 19 amino acids. CDR1 and CDR2 (germline): MDHEN, SYDVKM. The ends lost 6 bases at V and 2 bases at J; junction bases unmatched: 14. The CDR3 DNA follows: TGTGCCAGCAGGGAGATTTACGGGACTAGCGGGACCAACACAGATACGCAGTATTTT. It yields the protein CASREIYGTSGTNTDTQYF.

This clonotype was counted at least ten times. V is TRBV30 and J is TRBJ2-5, with 9 bases matching TRBD2. Trimming cost V 1 base and J 5 bases; bases outside gene matches: 8. Germline V gives CDR1 GTSNPN, CDR2 SVGIG (reference sequence). This CDR3 spans 15 amino acids. The CDR3 region has the DNA TGTGCCTGGAGTGGTGGTAGCGGGGGCCGGGAGACCCAGTACTTC. It encodes CAWSGGSGGRETQYF.

This clonotype occurred many times. This chain connects TRBV5-4 to TRBJ2-3, with D possibly being TRBD2 (5 bases). Germline values: CDR1 SGHNT, CDR2 YYREEE (reference sequence). The CDR3 is made up of 15 amino acids. Trimming removed 6 bases at V and 0 bases at J, with 14 bases between. CDR3 DNA: TGTGCCAGCACCACTAGGAGTACTAGCACAGATACGCAGTATTTT. Translating gives CASTTRSTSTDTQYF.

This clonotype was seen many times. The V call is TRBV20-1, the J call TRBJ1-1; 7 bases are a match to TRBD1. The J segment lost 0 bases and the V segment lost 6 bases, leaving 4 bases of the junction unmatched. The CDR3 runs 13 residues. The germline gives CDR1 DFQATT, CDR2 SNEGSKA (reference sequence). CDR3 in amino acids: CSAGTDMNTEAFF. The CDR3 nucleotides are TGCAGTGCCGGGACAGACATGAACACTGAAGCTTTCTTT.

This clonotype has at least ten counts. The rearrangement uses TRBV4-3 and TRBJ2-2, with a tentative D call TRBD1 (6 bases). With 4 bases removed from V and 1 base from J, the gap between germline ends came to 13 bases. This CDR3 region has 16 residues. In germline, CDR1 is LGHNA, CDR2 YSLEER. The CDR3 coding sequence is TGCGCCAGCAGCCTGGCAGGGGTTGGGAACACCGGGGAGCTGTTTTTT. This encodes CASSLAGVGNTGELFF.

This clonotype occurred a few times. The chain carries TRBV20-1 and TRBJ1-5, with D possibly matching TRBD1 (5 bases). Per the germline V gene, CDR1 is DFQATT and CDR2 is SNEGSKA (reference sequence). The CDR3 contains 17 residues. V lost 0 bases to trimming and J lost 6 bases, with 21 bases between them. The CDR3 region has the DNA TGCAGTGCTAGAGATCCGGAGCAGGGATGGTCGGGTCAGCCCCAGCATTTT. Encoded protein: CSARDPEQGWSGQPQHF.

This clonotype has more than one count but fewer than ten. The CDR3 DNA follows: TGCAGTGCTAGAGATGGTCCCGGGGGAGGGTGGCACACTGAAGCTTTCTTT. It translates to CSARDGPGGGWHTEAFF. The chain is built from TRBV20-1 and TRBJ1-1, with D perhaps TRBD1 (5 bases). Trimming left V 0 bases short and J 3 bases short, with 20 bases between. Germline V gene sequence: CDR1 DFQATT, CDR2 SNEGSKA (reference sequence). The CDR3 extends over 17 amino acids.

This clonotype was counted ten times or more. This chain uses TRBV5-6 with TRBJ2-2; 8 bases fit TRBD2. The CDR3 has 15 amino acids. V shed 3 bases, J shed 5 bases, and the junction held 6 bases outside the gene matches. Germline-derived CDR1 and CDR2 are SGHDT and YYEEEE. CDR3 residues: CASSWGLVRTGELFF. The CDR3 DNA reads TGTGCCAGCAGCTGGGGACTAGTAAGGACCGGGGAGCTGTTTTTT.

This chain uses TRBV20-1 with TRBJ2-7, with D perhaps given as TRBD1 or TRBD2 (5 bases each). Germline lookup yields CDR1 DFQATT and CDR2 SNEGSKA (reference sequence). V was cut by 7 bases and J by 2 bases, with 15 bases left in between. CDR3 size: 13 residues. As DNA, the CDR3 is TGCAGTGGGGACCCGGGTAGGACCTACGAGCAGTACTTC. Translation: CSGDPGRTYEQYF.

Note on this clonotype: A much larger clone is a single base away; this may be a read error. The V call is TRBV27, the J call TRBJ2-1, with 7 bases lining up with TRBD2. CDR3 length equals 16 residues. Germline V CDR1 and CDR2: MNHEY, SMNVEV (reference sequence). Germline trimming cut 0 bases from V and 8 bases from J; bases unmatched to any gene: 10. Here the CDR3 DNA reads TGTGCCAGCAGTTTATCTATGGCGGGAGTCGGCTATGAGCAGTTCTTC. Protein: CASSLSMAGVGYEQFF.

The J gene is TRBJ1-2, the V gene TRBV7-9; D is undetermined. The CDR3 extends over 15 amino acids. Germline lookup yields CDR1 SEHNR and CDR2 FQNEAQ (reference sequence). Trimming removed 8 bases at V and 8 bases at J, with 24 bases between. This CDR3 is CASFLANVLVGGYTF. The CDR3 nucleotides read TGTGCCAGCTTCTTGGCTAATGTGTTAGTAGGGGGCTACACCTTC.

This clonotype occurred many times. The CDR3 nucleotides read TGCGCCAGCAGCCTAAACCCTGCCGATAGCGAGGGGGCCCATGAGCAGTTCTTC. Translated, it gives CASSLNPADSEGAHEQFF. The chain is built from TRBV4-3 and TRBJ2-1; 7 bases match TRBD1. Germline CDR1 is LGHNA and CDR2 is YSLEER. The junction had 20 bases not matched to a gene; V was cut back by 4 bases and J by 8 bases. This CDR3 contains 18 residues.

This clonotype has a handful of counts. The rearrangement joins TRBV5-1 to TRBJ2-1; TRBD2 might be the D (6 bases). CDR1 and CDR2 (germline): SGHRS, YFSETQ. This CDR3 has 15 amino acids. Trimming shortened V by 0 bases and J by 7 bases, and 14 bases separated the two germline ends. As DNA, the CDR3 is TGCGCCAGCAGCTTGGTGGCGGGACCCAAGAATGAGCAGTTCTTC. This translates into CASSLVAGPKNEQFF.

This clonotype was found many times. This chain connects TRBV7-8 to TRBJ2-4, with D maybe TRBD2 (7 bases). With 3 bases removed from V and 6 bases from J, the gap between germline ends came to 18 bases. The germline V gene encodes CDR1 SGHVS and CDR2 FQNEAQ. The CDR3 covers 16 residues. This chain's CDR3 is CASSLGGSYRVNIQYF. The CDR3 DNA sequence: TGTGCCAGCAGCTTGGGCGGGAGTTACAGGGTAAACATTCAGTACTTC.

This clonotype was seen repeatedly, ten times or more. Here the CDR3 DNA reads TGCAGTGCTAGAGACTGGGACGGACCCTACGAGCAGTACTTC. Protein sequence: CSARDWDGPYEQYF. This chain joins TRBV20-1 and TRBJ2-7; D might be TRBD1 or TRBD2, each matching 5 bases. The CDR3 contains 14 residues. Germline V gives CDR1 DFQATT, CDR2 SNEGSKA (reference sequence). V shed 0 bases and J shed 2 bases, with 11 bases lying between them.